This is a list of T cell receptor beta chains from one sample in a study of response to subunit inactivated influenza vaccine. One entry per CDR3 protein, called by TCRdb with MiXCR from the RT-PCR reads. The sample yields about 300,000 distinct CDR3 sequences, about 20% seen once. Sequenced here: PBMCs from blood, sampled around 22 months after vaccination. The receptors stem from a man aged 45 to 70 who received an inactivated influenza vaccine. Each CDR3 is given with its conserved first and last residue. D genes are given only for firm matches. Rows give clone size only sometimes, using once, few, many, or a class for an expanded clone.

d_call,j_call,v_call,clone_size,cdr3_nt,cdr3_aa
-,TRBJ1-5,TRBV28,few,TGTGCCAGCAGTTCAGGGGATCTCTCCAATCAGCCCCAGCATTTT,CASSSGDLSNQPQHF
-,TRBJ2-3,TRBV7-2,once,TGTGCCAGCAGCTTTGGAGGGGGGGCTACAGATACGCAGTATTTT,CASSFGGGATDTQYF
-,TRBJ2-2,TRBV18,-,TGTGCCAGCTCACCACGGTTCGTCACCGGGGAGCTGTTTTTT,CASSPRFVTGELFF
-,TRBJ2-7,TRBV2,-,TGTCGACCGTCGGAAACCTACGCCTACGAGCAGTACTTC,CRPSETYAYEQYF
-,TRBJ1-2,TRBV5-1,-,TGCGCCAGCAGCTTGACAGGGAATTCTAACTATGGCTACACCTTC,CASSLTGNSNYGYTF
TRBD2,TRBJ2-1,TRBV9,-,TGTGCCAGCAGTGACGGACTAGCGGCCTACAATGAGCAGTTCTTC,CASSDGLAAYNEQFF
TRBD1,TRBJ1-5,TRBV12-3/TRBV12-4,few,TGTGCCAGCAGTTTTTCTGGGACAGCCAACCAGCCCCAGCATTTT,CASSFSGTANQPQHF
TRBD1,TRBJ1-5,TRBV12-3/TRBV12-4,few,TGTGCCAGCAGCTCCGACAGGGCAGGCCAGCCCCAGCATTTT,CASSSDRAGQPQHF
-,TRBJ1-4,TRBV5-1,-,TGCGCCAGCAGCTTGAAGGGGGCTAATGAAAAACTGTTTTTT,CASSLKGANEKLFF
-,TRBJ1-4,TRBV7-8,-,TGTGCCAGCAGTAGCCATGAAATGAGGAATGAAAAACTGTTTTTT,CASSSHEMRNEKLFF
-,TRBJ1-5,TRBV12-3/TRBV12-4,many,TGTGCCAGCAGTTCCGCCGTACTTGTAGCTCAGCCCCAGCATTTT,CASSSAVLVAQPQHF
-,TRBJ2-4,TRBV4-1,few,TGCGCCAGCAGCCTACCTGGGCCCCAGAGCTTATTAGCCAAAAACATTCAGTACTTC,CASSLPGPQSLLAKNIQYF
-,TRBJ1-5,TRBV6-2/TRBV6-3,-,TGTGCCAGCAGTTACTCGAGGCCAGGGCGAGACAGCAATCAGCCCCAGCATTTT,CASSYSRPGRDSNQPQHF
TRBD2,TRBJ2-7,TRBV27,-,TGTGCCAGCAGTCCCAGGGGACTAGCCTCCGAGCAGTACTTC,CASSPRGLASEQYF
-,TRBJ2-5,TRBV7-6,-,TGTGCCAGCAGCTTCATAACAGGGACTCAAGAGACCCAGTACTTC,CASSFITGTQETQYF
-,TRBJ2-2,TRBV4-2,few,TGTGCCAGCAGCCCGAACGGGGGAATCACCGGGGAGCTGTTTTTT,CASSPNGGITGELFF
-,TRBJ1-1,TRBV10-3,-,TGTGCCATCAGTGATTGGAACACTGAAGCTTTCTTT,CAISDWNTEAFF
TRBD1,TRBJ1-1,TRBV2,-,TGTGCCAGCAGTGAGGACAGGGACACTGAAGCTTTCTTT,CASSEDRDTEAFF
TRBD2,TRBJ2-7,TRBV20-1,-,TGCAGTGCTAGAAATCTCGGGCGGGGGAGCTACGAGCAGTACTTC,CSARNLGRGSYEQYF
-,TRBJ1-1,TRBV12-3/TRBV12-4,-,TGTGCCAGCAGTCCCCGACGGAGCACTGAAGCTTTCTTT,CASSPRRSTEAFF
-,TRBJ1-4,TRBV15,few,TGTGCCACCAGCCGGGACCCGCCGGGGGCTAATAATGAAAAACTGTTTTTT,CATSRDPPGANNEKLFF
-,TRBJ2-1,TRBV20-1,-,TGCAGTGCTAGATGGCCGGGCGGAGATGAGCAGTTCTTC,CSARWPGGDEQFF
-,TRBJ2-1,TRBV4-1,many,TGCGCCAGCAGCCAAGATCCGGACAGCTCCTACAATGAGCAGTTCTTC,CASSQDPDSSYNEQFF
-,TRBJ1-6,TRBV4-2,-,TGTGCCAGCAGTCAACCTCCAACTGGGCTTATTCACTTT,CASSQPPTGLIHF
TRBD1,TRBJ1-2,TRBV7-3,many,TGTGCCAGCAGCGATGAGGACAGGGGGTACGACTATGGCTACACCTTC,CASSDEDRGYDYGYTF
TRBD1,TRBJ1-1,TRBV20-1,many,TGCAGTGCTACACAGGGGGCTAACACTGAAGCTTTCTTT,CSATQGANTEAFF
-,TRBJ2-7,TRBV18,few,TGTGCCAGCTCACCTGGGGGACCTTTTGTCGAGCAGTACTTC,CASSPGGPFVEQYF
-,TRBJ1-1,TRBV25-1,many,TGTGCCAGCAGTCGGGGGAACACTGAAGCTTTCTTT,CASSRGNTEAFF
-,TRBJ1-3,TRBV20-1,few,TGCAGTGCAAAAAAGGCCGGGACATCTGGAAACACCATATATTTT,CSAKKAGTSGNTIYF
-,TRBJ2-7,TRBV21-1,-,TGTGCCACCTTTCCAACTAGCGGCTACGAGCAGTACTTC,CATFPTSGYEQYF
-,TRBJ1-2,TRBV3-1,-,TGTGCCAGCAGCCAACAAGGGCAGGGCTACACCTTC,CASSQQGQGYTF
TRBD1,TRBJ1-4,TRBV4-2,-,TGTGCCAGCAGCCAGGACTGGTCGCGACAGGGTTTATTGGGAAAACTGTTTTTT,CASSQDWSRQGLLGKLFF
-,TRBJ2-1,TRBV27,-,TGTGCCAGCAGTCTAGGACAGCGCGTCTACAATGAGCAGTTCTTC,CASSLGQRVYNEQFF
-,TRBJ2-5,TRBV11-1,-,TGTGCCAGCAGCGTTGGGACGGACCAAGAGACCCAGTACTTC,CASSVGTDQETQYF
TRBD1,TRBJ1-6,TRBV6-5,few,TGTGCCAGCGTTCTCTGGGGGACAGGTGATGAGCCCCTCCACTTT,CASVLWGTGDEPLHF
-,TRBJ1-6,TRBV25-1,few,TGTGCCAGCAGTGAATATGGGGGATTTGGGTCACCCCTCCACTTT,CASSEYGGFGSPLHF
TRBD1,TRBJ2-5,TRBV18,-,TGTGCCAGCTCAACTCGGACAGGGCCAGAGACCCAGTACTTC,CASSTRTGPETQYF
-,TRBJ2-6,TRBV19,-,TGTGCCAGTAGTTATCGGGCCCGCGGGGCCAACGTCCTGACTTTC,CASSYRARGANVLTF
TRBD1,TRBJ2-4,TRBV5-1,-,TGCGCCAGCAGCCTCCGGACAGGGGTAGCCAAAAACATTCAGTACTTC,CASSLRTGVAKNIQYF
-,TRBJ1-3,TRBV6-2/TRBV6-3,few,TGTGCCAGCAGGTACGGACAGACCTCTGGAAACACCATATATTTT,CASRYGQTSGNTIYF
TRBD2,TRBJ2-7,TRBV2,few,TGTGCCAGCAGTGGAGGTAGCGGGGGGCGGGAGCAGTACTTC,CASSGGSGGREQYF
-,TRBJ2-2,TRBV12-3/TRBV12-4,-,TGTGCCAGCAGTAAAACAGGGAGCACCGGGGAGCTGTTTTTT,CASSKTGSTGELFF
-,TRBJ1-5,TRBV9,few,TGTGCCAGCAGCACCCGACCCTCCGCCTTAGCTAGGCGCAATCAGCCCCAGCATTTT,CASSTRPSALARRNQPQHF
TRBD1,TRBJ2-1,TRBV2,-,TGTGCCAGCAGTGTTGAACAGGGGGCGCGAAATGAGCAGTTCTTC,CASSVEQGARNEQFF
-,TRBJ2-7,TRBV28,few,TGTGCCAGCAGTTTTCGCTACGGCGGAGAGCAGTACTTC,CASSFRYGGEQYF
TRBD1,TRBJ1-1,TRBV29-1,-,TGCAGCGCAAATCGACAGGGGGCCCGAATGAACACTGAAGCTTTCTTT,CSANRQGARMNTEAFF
-,TRBJ1-4,TRBV4-1,few,TGCGCCAGCAGCCAAGATGCAACACTCTTGGGAGAAAAACTGTTTTTT,CASSQDATLLGEKLFF
TRBD1,TRBJ2-7,TRBV10-1,-,TGCGCCAGCAGTGAAGGTGACAGGGGGTACGAGCAGTACTTC,CASSEGDRGYEQYF
-,TRBJ1-1,TRBV19,many,TGTGCCAGTAGTCGCAACAAGAACACTGAAGCTTTCTTT,CASSRNKNTEAFF
-,TRBJ1-4,TRBV7-9,-,TGTGCCAGCAGCTTTCGACAGGAGGGGGAAAAACTGTTTTTT,CASSFRQEGEKLFF
-,TRBJ2-3,TRBV12-3/TRBV12-4,many,TGTGCCAGCAGTTTCGGCCAGGGCACAGATACGCAGTATTTT,CASSFGQGTDTQYF
-,TRBJ2-7,TRBV27,few,TGTGCCCCCTCTGAGGGGGGGATTACCTACGAGCAGTACTTC,CAPSEGGITYEQYF
-,TRBJ1-2,TRBV12-3/TRBV12-4,-,TGTGCCAGCAGTTCACGGACGGGAGGCTACACCTTC,CASSSRTGGYTF